One TCR beta chain is described in this entry. Its antigen is still unknown. No much larger clone exists at a distance of one base, and base qualities are not known. The immunoSEQ Assay, a bias-controlled multiplex PCR, was used to amplify TCRbeta CDR3 regions from genomic DNA. From the authors' description of their analysis: Nucleated cell counts per sample were estimated from amplification of reference gene primers within the assay. Sequence reads were collapsed and filtered to measure the absolute abundance of every unique TCRbeta CDR3 rearrangement. For each sample, productive Simpson clonality was calculated as the square root of Simpson's diversity index across productive rearrangements. Not all clones reach the TCRdb copy of this immuneACCESS table, which keeps in-frame sequences only. Checked studies attribute under half of the gap to unresolved V genes and leave the rest unexplained. D and trimming come from the DNA, and the V and J calls and clone size come from that table. Counted in this sample were about 200,000 clones; 86% of them appeared once. The top ten constitute 0.78% of the sample.

Each collaborating institution followed its own protocols to collect whole blood in K2EDTA tubes. For TCRbeta analysis, collaborator samples were shipped as frozen whole blood, as isolated PBMCs, or as DNA extracted from either sample type. This entry belongs to a study of blood T cell repertoires in COVID-19 (dated by TCRdb to 2020 to 2022). Study-level background: Collaborator samples came from the United States, Italy and Spain and covered acute and convalescent phases of COVID-19. The material from the prospective study consisted of cDNA or gDNA derived from T cells, B-cell-depleted T cells, or PBMCs. The dataset comprised deeply sampled blood TCRbeta repertoires from subjects exposed to, actively infected with, or recovered from COVID-19. A freely available public database, intended as a resource for researchers studying the immune response to SARS-CoV-2, is where the repertoires were released. The samples were drawn from the first 160 participants of the ongoing ImmuneRACE study and from under 1,500 subjects provided by 6 global collaborators. A de-identified subject ID, COVID-19 status, age in years and sex were almost always included in the sample metadata. Where available, HLA class I and class II types were obtained from metadata supplied by the sample provider rather than from assay-based typing.

Reading from cysteine to phenylalanine, the CDR3 counts 14 amino acids. Only the CDR3 part of the read is kept: 42 bases, read in frame from the first base. CDR1 MGHDK and CDR2 SYGVNS are derived from the germline V gene. The V and J ends are trimmed by 2 bases and 6 bases, leaving 12 bases between them. Findings and caveats that apply to the study as a whole: The amount of clinical and demographic metadata varied by source and participant and was provided uncurated.

The chain was built from TRBV25-1 and TRBJ2-3, with TRBD2 perhaps the D gene, on 5 matching bases. This receptor was taken from a woman between 65 and 79 years old with acute or convalescent COVID-19. Sample: peripheral blood. For the CDR3, the sequence is CASSEQLTRDTQYF. The DNA sequence is as follows: TGTGCCAGCAGTGAACAACTCACTAGGGATACGCAGTATTTT. The entire variable domain, with the stretches around the CDR3 drawn from the reference TRBV25-1 and TRBJ2-3 proteins, is EADIYQTPRYLVIGTGKKITLECSQTMGHDKMYWYQQDPGMELHLIHYSYGVNSTEKGDLSSESTVSRIRTEHFPLTLESARPSHTSQYLCASSEQLTRDTQYFGPGTRLTVL.